This TCR beta chain is from a study of cytomegalovirus exposure and HLA in healthy donors (dated by TCRdb to 2017 to 2019). Broadly, across the study: According to an earlier analysis of 550 to 700 of the donors, some 180 million T cells yielded over 90 million unique TCR beta sequences and around 280 Gb of sequence data. Both class I and class II loci were covered by HLA typing, at four-digit resolution. Among over 350 genotyped donors of the cohort, an average of approximately 230,000 unique TCR beta nucleotide sequences were sequenced per donor, around a sixth of them non-productive. The genetic ancestry cluster associated with self-reported Caucasian donors included about 81% of the approximately 400 genotyped donors. The later analysis used no new phenotypic data to find candidate immune exposures, relying instead on TCR beta sequences and their occurrence across donors. All discovery cohort repertoires had been generated using a single sequencing platform. About five DR-DQ haplotypes were treated as single units for association and clustering because of strong linkage in the cohort. High-throughput TCR immunosequencing, statistical association of individual TCRs with disease status, and machine learning were combined to predict cytomegalovirus infection status. Donor age, sex, ethnicity and CMV serostatus were collected together with the repertoire data. The study used immunosequencing to profile the T cell repertoires of approximately 630 subjects and linked those repertoires to cytomegalovirus serostatus. The aim of the study was to test whether cataloging public T cell receptors could identify signatures of past pathogen exposure. Besides the first cohort of 666 subjects, a separate validation cohort made up of 120 different subjects was used. A later analysis re-examined previously published TCR beta repertoires from around 670 donors and added high-resolution HLA genotyping to investigate patterns of TCR occurrence. Genome-wide SNP genotypes for about 60% of the 666 donors were used in a later genetic analysis, which treated that subset as a discovery cohort. An earlier analysis of 500 to 650 of the donors applied high-throughput TCR beta sequencing to assess whether each TCR beta V gene segment acted as functional or pseudogenic. Around 330 gigabases of sequencing data and tens of millions of unique TCR sequences made up an early release that covered fewer than 650 HLA-typed donors. The number of donors typed differed by locus, with roughly 620-640 for A, B, C, DRB1 and DQB1, around 560 for DQA1, 600 to 610 for DPA1, and around 460 for DPB1.

The protocol used for the library was the immunoSEQ multiplex PCR assay. The multiplex PCR relied on a mix of 60 forward primers for TCR Vbeta segments and 13 reverse primers for TCR Jbeta segments. The CDR3 region of rearranged TCR beta genes was amplified from genomic DNA with a multiplex PCR assay. The Illumina HiSeq System was used to sequence the amplified TCR beta libraries as 87-base-pair reads. The authors' analysis ran thus. In a later analysis, 70 million to 95 million unique TCR beta chains were counted across the roughly 610 repertoires, and some 10 million of these chains were shared by at least two donors. A nearest-neighbor algorithm error-corrected the raw reads and collapsed the reads into unique sequences, merging closely related sequences to remove PCR and sequencing errors. V, D and J gene segments were assigned by aligning CDR3 sequences to IMGT reference sequences. Each retained sequence needed at least a six-nucleotide match to both a V gene segment and a J gene segment. Rearrangements were called productive when the CDR3 lacked stop codons and stayed in frame with V and J; all others were non-productive. CDR3 was defined according to IMGT convention as the region running from the second conserved V-encoded cysteine to the conserved J-encoded phenylalanine. In an earlier analysis of more than 550 of the donors, sequences lacking an unambiguous match to a single V gene segment were excluded. An earlier analysis of about 590 of the donors classified V segments as functional when productive rearrangements were above 56.7% and as segregating when the standard deviation between donors was above 5%. A statistical classification framework was built to diagnose cytomegalovirus status from the catalog of TCR beta chain sequences. In a later analysis, V and J genes were assigned by comparing TCR nucleotide sequences against IMGT/GENE-DB human TR gene sequences. Using the TCRdist pipeline, a later analysis assigned CDR3 sequences along with most-parsimonious VDJ recombination scenarios. A later analysis defined each TCR beta chain by its CDR3 amino acid sequence plus V-gene family, and excluded reads lacking a unique V-gene family. As a way to deal with suspected cross-contamination and a sequencing artifact, a later analysis dropped 500 to 700 nucleotide sequences that were highly shared and had low generation probability. A later analysis calculated a clonal expansion index for each public chain from normalized within-repertoire ranks of inferred template counts. A later analysis computed generation probabilities with a VDJ recombination model fitted to out-of-frame rearrangements, and checked the results against IGoR. A later analysis scored TCR-TCR, TCR-HLA and TCR-CMV co-occurrence with hypergeometric tests, applying a repertoire-size bias correction to TCR pairs. In a later analysis, false discovery rates were estimated by permuting HLA or CMV assignments 20 times. In a later analysis, co-occurring TCRs were grouped using DBSCAN, and TCRdist sequence similarity was added for clustering within HLA-allele-positive subsets. Repertoires with fewer than 30,000 or more than 120,000 public chains were left out of co-occurrence clustering, as were roughly five repertoires with anomalous nucleotide sharing. TCRdb holds this immuneACCESS table with in-frame rearrangements only. Some clones are missing; in checked studies, unresolved V genes explain under half, and the rest has no known cause. D and trimming come from the DNA, and the V and J calls and clone size come from that table. The table for this sample lists over 120,000 clones; just under 85% of them were counted only once. The ten largest clones add up to about 1.5% of the sample.

Notes on this clone: Which antigen it targets is not known. No base quality information exists; no much larger clone differs at one position.

The cohort was made up of hundreds of healthy bone marrow donors. Cohort members were all nominally healthy when sampled, although unrecorded immune exposures were likely present. The donor tested CMV seropositive, placing the donor among the 289 seropositive members of the cohort. A peripheral blood sample was collected from each donor, and TCR beta sequencing was performed on peripheral blood mononuclear cells. Genomic DNA extraction from the blood cell samples was performed with the Qiagen DNeasy Blood Extraction Kit. The research as a whole found: In vitro tests confirmed that a few of the cytomegalovirus-associated TCR beta chains recognize cytomegalovirus antigens. Because the 87-base-pair reads could not distinguish some IMGT-functional V segments, including TRBV6-2 and TRBV6-3, those segments were excluded. Linkage disequilibrium might explain the correlated functional status among segregating V segments, but an unknown experimental factor could not be excluded. This cohort had only TCR beta chains sequenced, and the lack of alpha or paired-chain data limited which features could be detected. In both the original and validation cohorts, the classifier was reported to diagnose cytomegalovirus status with high specificity and sensitivity. Strong co-occurrence of HLA alleles, especially DR and DQ, made assigning TCR associations to individual alleles difficult. While some public TCRs were present in many individuals, most TCR sequences turned up only very rarely across donors. In a later analysis, TCR association rates were found to vary across HLA loci, with the most associated TCRs seen for DRB1 alleles and the fewest for HLA-C alleles. Most CMV-associated TCR beta chains appeared to be HLA-restricted in a later analysis, and the HLA associations seemed to be driven largely by CMV exposure. In a later analysis, HLA-associated TCR beta chains were found to be more clonally expanded and to have lower generation probabilities than equally common non-associated chains. Specific HLA alleles were associated with 16,951 TCR beta sequences at a false discovery rate of 0.05 in a later analysis. According to the authors, the approach could potentially be generalized to other disease states and immunological phenotypes. A later genetic analysis reported fewer N-insertions in productive TCRs among donors in an Asian-associated ancestry cluster than the roughly 670-donor mean. Because counts were too low, seventeen rarely observed V segments, including chromosome 9 orphons, were excluded from the earlier analysis of some 590 of the donors. A further reported finding was that TCR beta sequences accurately predicted the HLA-A and HLA-B alleles for most subjects in the first cohort. An association between a missense DCLRE1C variant and V-gene and J-gene trimming of TCR beta chains was found in a later genetic analysis and replicated in an independent cohort. HLA typing was unavailable for some donors at each locus, so association tests used only the typed subset. The sequencing pipeline was judged likely to have produced a cluster of highly shared sequence variants as a technical artifact. According to a later analysis, parvovirus B19, influenza, CMV and Epstein-Barr virus appeared linked to several top co-occurrence clusters. The study listed 150 to 200 TCR beta chains as associated with cytomegalovirus. CMV serostatus was the only immune exposure information available for the cohort. An earlier analysis of some 560 of the donors showed that most TCR beta V segments appeared in productive rearrangements either about 87% or about 30% of the time, which broadly matched IMGT annotations. Roughly uniform sequencing depth across donors was assumed in presence/absence analyses, although this assumption may not hold.

The germline V gene (reference sequence) sets CDR1 to LNHDA and CDR2 to SQIVND. Counted from cysteine to phenylalanine, this CDR3 has 17 amino acids. Of the read, only the CDR3 DNA is kept; its 51 bases are in frame from base 1. V lost 3 bases and J lost 4 bases, and the count of bases not matched to a germline gene is 13. Sequenced sample: PBMCs. This TCR derives from a man aged 25 to 40 in good health and CMV-seropositive. Here the chain combines TRBV19 and TRBJ1-2, with 8 central nucleotides matching TRBD1. The CDR3 sequence is CASSMDLQTGVFYGYTF. The base sequence is TGTGCCAGTAGTATGGATCTGCAGACAGGGGTCTTCTATGGCTACACCTTC.